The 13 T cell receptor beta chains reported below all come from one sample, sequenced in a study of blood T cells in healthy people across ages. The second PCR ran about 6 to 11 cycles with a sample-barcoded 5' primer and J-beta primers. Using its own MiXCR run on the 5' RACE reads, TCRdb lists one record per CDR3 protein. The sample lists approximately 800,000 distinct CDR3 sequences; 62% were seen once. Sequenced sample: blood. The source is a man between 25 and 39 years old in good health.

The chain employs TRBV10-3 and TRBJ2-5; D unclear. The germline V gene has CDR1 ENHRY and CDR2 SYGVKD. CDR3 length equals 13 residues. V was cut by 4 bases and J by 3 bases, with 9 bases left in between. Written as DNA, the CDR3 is TGTGCCATCAGTGGGCAGGTCGAAGAGACCCAGTACTTC. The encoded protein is CAISGQVEETQYF.

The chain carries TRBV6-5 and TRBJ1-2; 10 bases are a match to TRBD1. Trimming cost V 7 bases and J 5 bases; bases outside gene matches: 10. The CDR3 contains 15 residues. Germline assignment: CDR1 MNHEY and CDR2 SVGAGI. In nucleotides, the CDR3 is TGTGCCAGCACCCTAACCCGGGACAGGGGTTATGGCTACACCTTC. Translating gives CASTLTRDRGYGYTF.

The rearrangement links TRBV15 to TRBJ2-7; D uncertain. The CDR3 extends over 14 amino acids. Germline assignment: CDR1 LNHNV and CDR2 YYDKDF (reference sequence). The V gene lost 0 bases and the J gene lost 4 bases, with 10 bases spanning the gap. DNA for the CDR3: TGTGCCACCAGCAGAGATTTAGGTCTTTACGAGCAGTACTTC. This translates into CATSRDLGLYEQYF.

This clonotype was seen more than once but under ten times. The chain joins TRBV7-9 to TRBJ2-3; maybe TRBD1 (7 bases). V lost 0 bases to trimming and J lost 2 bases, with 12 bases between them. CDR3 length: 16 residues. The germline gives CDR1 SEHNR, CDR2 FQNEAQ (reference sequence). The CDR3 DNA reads TGTGCCAGCAGCTTAGCGGAGGGGGCAAACACAGATACGCAGTATTTT. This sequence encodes CASSLAEGANTDTQYF.

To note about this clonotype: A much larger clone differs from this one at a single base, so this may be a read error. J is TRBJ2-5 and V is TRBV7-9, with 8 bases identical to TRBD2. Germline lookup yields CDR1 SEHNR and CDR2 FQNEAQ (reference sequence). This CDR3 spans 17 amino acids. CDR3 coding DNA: TGTGCCAGCAGCTCCCCGAGGGAGCGGGGGTCCCAAGAGACCCGGTACTTC. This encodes CASSSPRERGSQETRYF.

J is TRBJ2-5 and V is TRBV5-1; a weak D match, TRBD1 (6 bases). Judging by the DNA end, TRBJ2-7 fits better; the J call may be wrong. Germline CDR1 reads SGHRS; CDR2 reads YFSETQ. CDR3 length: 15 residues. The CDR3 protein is CASSLGGITGNEQYF. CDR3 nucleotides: TGCGCCAGCAGCTTGGGGGGGATTACAGGGAACGAGCAGTACTTC.

This CDR3 is CATSRDRESYNEQFF. As DNA, the CDR3 is TGTGCCACCAGCAGAGACAGGGAGTCCTACAATGAGCAGTTCTTC. The V gene is TRBV15, the J gene TRBJ2-1, with D perhaps given as TRBD1 or TRBD2 (5 bases each). V lost 0 bases to trimming and J lost 1 base, with 7 bases between them. Per germline, CDR1 LNHNV and CDR2 YYDKDF (reference sequence). This CDR3 has 15 residues.

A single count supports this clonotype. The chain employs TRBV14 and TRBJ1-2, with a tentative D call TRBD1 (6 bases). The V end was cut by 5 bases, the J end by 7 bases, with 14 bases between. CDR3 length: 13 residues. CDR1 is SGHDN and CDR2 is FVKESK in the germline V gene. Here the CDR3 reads CASSGRGASGYTF. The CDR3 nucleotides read TGTGCCAGCAGCGGCCGGGGGGCATCTGGCTACACCTTC.

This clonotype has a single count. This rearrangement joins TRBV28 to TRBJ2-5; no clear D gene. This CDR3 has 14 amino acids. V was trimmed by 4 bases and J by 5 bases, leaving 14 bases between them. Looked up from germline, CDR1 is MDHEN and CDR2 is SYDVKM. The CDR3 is CASSSWSSRETQYF. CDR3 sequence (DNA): TGTGCCAGCAGTTCCTGGAGTAGCCGCGAGACCCAGTACTTC.

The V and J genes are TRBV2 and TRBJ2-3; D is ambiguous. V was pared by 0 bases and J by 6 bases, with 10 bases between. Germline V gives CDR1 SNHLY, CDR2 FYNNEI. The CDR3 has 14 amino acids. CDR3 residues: CASSEAMTTDTQYF. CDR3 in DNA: TGTGCCAGCAGTGAAGCGATGACGACCGATACGCAGTATTTT.

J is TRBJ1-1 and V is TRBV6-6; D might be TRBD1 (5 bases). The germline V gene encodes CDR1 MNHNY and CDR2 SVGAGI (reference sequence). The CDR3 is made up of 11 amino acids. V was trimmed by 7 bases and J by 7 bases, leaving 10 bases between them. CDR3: CASTWDGEAFF. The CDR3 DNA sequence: TGTGCCAGCACCTGGGACGGTGAAGCTTTCTTT.

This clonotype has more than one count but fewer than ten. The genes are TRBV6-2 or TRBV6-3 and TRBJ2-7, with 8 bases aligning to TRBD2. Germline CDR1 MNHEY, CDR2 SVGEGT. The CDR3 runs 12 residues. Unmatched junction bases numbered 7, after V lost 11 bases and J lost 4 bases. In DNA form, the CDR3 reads TGTGCCTCCGGGCTAGCGGGTTACGAGCAGTACTTC. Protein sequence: CASGLAGYEQYF.

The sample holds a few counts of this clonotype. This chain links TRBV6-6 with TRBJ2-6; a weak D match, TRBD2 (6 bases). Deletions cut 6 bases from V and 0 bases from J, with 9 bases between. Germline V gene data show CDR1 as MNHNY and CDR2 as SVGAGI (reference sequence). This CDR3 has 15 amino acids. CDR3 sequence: CASREGSSGANVLTF. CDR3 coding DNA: TGTGCCAGCAGGGAGGGCAGCTCTGGGGCCAACGTCCTGACTTTC.